The 8 T cell receptor beta chains in this list originate from one sample, sequenced in a study of monozygotic twins with inflammatory bowel disease. Each CDR3 protein gets one entry in TCRdb, which reprocessed the 5' RACE reads and gives no DNA. This repertoire includes fewer than 550,000 distinct CDR3 sequences. Sequencing was done on a sample of blood. The receptor set was obtained from a human donor with ulcerative colitis or Crohn's disease, or a healthy co-twin of an affected twin (not recorded which).

The chain has TRBV5-1 and TRBJ2-4. Germline V CDR1 and CDR2: SGHRS, YFSETQ. The CDR3 is 14 amino acids. CDR3 protein: CASSSLPGLAIQYF.

This chain links TRBV20-1 with TRBJ2-3; the D call of TRBD2 rests on TCRdb alone, since no DNA is present to check it. Germline CDR1 is DFQATT and CDR2 is SNEGSKA (reference sequence). This CDR3 contains 14 residues. The CDR3 spells CSAIRGSGTDTQYF.

The rearrangement uses TRBV2 and TRBJ2-1; TCRdb lists TRBD2, though no DNA is available to test this call. The CDR3 covers 14 residues. Looked up from germline, CDR1 is SNHLY and CDR2 is FYNNEI. CDR3 sequence reads: CASRAGGAYNEQFF.

The CDR3 spells CASRRMTDGHEQYF. This chain joins TRBV6-1 and TRBJ2-7; with no DNA, the TCRdb D assignment of TRBD1 cannot be verified. This CDR3 spans 14 amino acids. In germline, CDR1 is MNHNS, CDR2 SASEGT.

The chain is built from TRBV11-2 and TRBJ2-4; TCRdb names TRBD2, which stays unverified in the absence of DNA. This CDR3 contains 15 residues. Germline CDR1 reads SGHAT; CDR2 reads FQNNGV. CDR3 residues: CASSLGGGHKNIQYF. The full variable domain, completed using reference TRBV11-2 and TRBJ2-4, is EAGVAQSPRYKIIEKRQSVAFWCNPISGHATLYWYQQILGQGPKLLIQFQNNGVVDDSQLPKDRFSAERLKGVDSTLKIQPAKLEDSAVYLCASSLGGGHKNIQYFGAGTRLSVL.

The chain recombines TRBV5-1 with TRBJ2-3. The CDR3 contains 14 residues. Germline V gene sequence: CDR1 SGHRS, CDR2 YFSETQ. CDR3 protein: CASSPFSGTDTQYF.

The V call is TRBV3-1, the J call TRBJ2-1; no DNA is available, so the TRBD2 call from TCRdb remains unchecked. Germline CDR1 LGHDT, CDR2 YNNKEL (reference sequence). This CDR3 has 15 residues. This CDR3 reads CASSHGTGVDNEQFF.

The genes are TRBV4-1 and TRBJ2-7; absent DNA, TCRdb's TRBD1 call cannot be checked. Germline assignment: CDR1 MGHRA and CDR2 YSYEKL. The CDR3 has 14 residues. Here the CDR3 reads CASSPGTARYEQYF.